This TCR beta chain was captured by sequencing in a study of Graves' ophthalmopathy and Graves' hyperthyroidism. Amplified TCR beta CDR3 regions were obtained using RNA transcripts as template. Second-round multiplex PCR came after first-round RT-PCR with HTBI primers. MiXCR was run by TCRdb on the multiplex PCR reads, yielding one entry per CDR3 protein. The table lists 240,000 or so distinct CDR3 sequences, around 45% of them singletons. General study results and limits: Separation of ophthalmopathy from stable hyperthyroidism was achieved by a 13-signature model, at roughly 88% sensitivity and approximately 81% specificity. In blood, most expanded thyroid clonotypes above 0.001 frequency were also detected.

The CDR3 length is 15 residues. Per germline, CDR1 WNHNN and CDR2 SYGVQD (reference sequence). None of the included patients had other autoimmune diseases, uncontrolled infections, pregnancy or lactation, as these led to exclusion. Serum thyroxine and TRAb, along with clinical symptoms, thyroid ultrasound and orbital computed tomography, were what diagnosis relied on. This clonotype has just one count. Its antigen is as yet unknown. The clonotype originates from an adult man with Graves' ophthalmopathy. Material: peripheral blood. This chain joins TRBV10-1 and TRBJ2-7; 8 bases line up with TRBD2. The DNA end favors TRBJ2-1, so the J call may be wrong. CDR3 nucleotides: TGCGCCAGCAGTGAGCCGGGACTAGGTTACAATGAGCAGTTCTTC. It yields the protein CASSEPGLGYNEQFF.